Listed below are T cell receptor beta chains from one sample, sequenced in a study of T cell responses to AZD1222 COVID-19 vaccine. This table comes from immunoSEQ multiplex PCR, and its TCRdb copy is limited to in-frame clones, with some not included. The sample lists approximately 130,000 clones, roughly 88% occurring once. The sequences come from peripheral blood, collected 28 days after the second AZD1222 dose. Receptor source: an adult who received the AZD1222 COVID-19 vaccine. Each CDR3 is given with its conserved first and last residue. D genes are given only for firm matches. The size field is filled for only some rows; it gives once, few, many or a size class.

D gene	V gene	clone size	J gene	CDR3 protein	CDR3 DNA
-	TRBV15	-	TRBJ2-1	CATSRAPGSYNEQFF	TGTGCCACCAGCAGGGCCCCGGGATCCTACAATGAGCAGTTCTTC
-	TRBV5-5	once	TRBJ1-1	CASSFEPGTEAFF	TGTGCCAGCAGCTTCGAACCCGGGACTGAAGCTTTCTTT
-	TRBV4-1	-	TRBJ1-2	CASSQDWVPGYTF	TGCGCCAGCAGCCAAGATTGGGTTCCTGGCTACACCTTC
TRBD1	TRBV27	once	TRBJ1-5	CASSFFGQGVQPQHF	TGTGCCAGCAGTTTCTTCGGACAGGGGGTTCAGCCCCAGCATTTT
-	TRBV5-1	-	TRBJ2-7	CASSLDGNYEQYF	TGCGCCAGCAGCTTGGACGGGAACTACGAGCAGTACTTC
TRBD1	TRBV4-1	-	TRBJ1-2	CASSRSRDSYGYTF	TGCGCCAGCAGCCGCTCCCGGGACAGCTATGGCTACACCTTC
TRBD2	TRBV30	-	TRBJ2-1	CAWSVGLAGYNEQFF	TGTGCCTGGAGTGTGGGACTAGCGGGCTACAATGAGCAGTTCTTC
TRBD1	TRBV11-3	-	TRBJ1-2	CASSPGGSLGYTF	TGTGCCAGCAGTCCAGGGGGAAGTCTTGGCTACACCTTC
-	TRBV6-4	-	TRBJ2-7	CASSVKGQTYEQYF	TGTGCCAGCAGCGTGAAAGGACAGACCTACGAGCAGTACTTC
-	TRBV9	-	TRBJ1-2	CASSSQDSLYGYTF	TGTGCCAGCAGCTCCCAGGACAGCCTATATGGCTACACCTTC
TRBD1	TRBV30	-	TRBJ2-7	CAWSGRPGQGTYEQYF	TGTGCCTGGAGTGGCCGCCCGGGACAGGGAACCTACGAGCAGTACTTC
-	TRBV15	-	TRBJ2-2	CATSSLSGRSNTGELFF	TGTGCCACCAGCAGTCTCTCGGGGCGGTCGAACACCGGGGAGCTGTTTTTT
-	TRBV7-9	-	TRBJ2-1	CASSLAYNEQFF	TGTGCCAGCAGCCTGGCCTACAATGAGCAGTTCTTC
-	TRBV5-1	-	TRBJ1-3	CASSLVLGYSGNTIYF	TGCGCCAGCAGCTTGGTGTTGGGATACTCTGGAAACACCATATATTTT
TRBD1	TRBV30	-	TRBJ1-3	CAWNRGDGNTIYF	TGTGCCTGGAACAGGGGTGATGGAAACACCATATATTTT
-	TRBV11-3	-	TRBJ2-5	CASALGSGSGETQYF	TGTGCCAGCGCACTCGGGTCCGGGTCGGGCGAGACCCAGTACTTC
TRBD1	TRBV4-1	-	TRBJ2-7	CASSLRDRGLDEQYF	TGCGCCAGCAGCCTCCGGGACAGGGGGCTTGACGAGCAGTACTTC
-	TRBV2	-	TRBJ1-1	CASRVQNWGTEAFF	TGTGCCAGCAGGGTACAGAATTGGGGCACTGAAGCTTTCTTT
TRBD1	TRBV2	few	TRBJ1-5	CASRRFGTGGNQPQHF	TGTGCCAGCAGACGATTCGGGACAGGGGGCAATCAGCCCCAGCATTTT
TRBD2	TRBV3-1/TRBV3-2	-	TRBJ2-2	CASSQASGGSGELFF	TGTGCCAGCAGCCAAGCTAGCGGGGGGTCCGGGGAGCTGTTTTTT
-	TRBV29-1	-	TRBJ2-3	CSVRFGGPSGTQYF	TGCAGCGTCCGATTTGGTGGCCCCTCGGGTACGCAGTATTTT
TRBD1	TRBV28	-	TRBJ2-7	CARGAGGQGAWEQYF	TGTGCCCGCGGGGCGGGGGGACAGGGGGCTTGGGAGCAGTACTTC
TRBD1	TRBV5-5	-	TRBJ1-4	CASSLGGAGEKLFF	TGTGCCAGCAGCTTAGGGGGCGCAGGTGAAAAACTGTTTTTT
TRBD1	TRBV5-1	-	TRBJ2-3	CASSLQGADTQYF	TGCGCCAGCAGCTTACAGGGGGCAGATACGCAGTATTTT
-	TRBV19	-	TRBJ1-4	CASSATVTNEKLFF	TGTGCCAGTAGTGCAACAGTTACTAATGAAAAACTGTTTTTT
TRBD2	TRBV7-9	few	TRBJ2-5	CASSPRWGGVEETQYF	TGTGCCAGCAGCCCTAGGTGGGGGGGAGTGGAAGAGACCCAGTACTTC
TRBD2	TRBV3-1/TRBV3-2	-	TRBJ2-5	CASSHPLAEQETQYF	TGTGCCAGCAGCCATCCTCTAGCGGAGCAAGAGACCCAGTACTTC
TRBD1	TRBV5-1	-	TRBJ1-2	CASSLLTGNYGYTF	TGCGCCAGCAGCTTGCTGACAGGGAACTATGGCTACACCTTC
-	TRBV20-1	-	TRBJ2-4	CSASIELAKNIQYF	TGCAGTGCTAGTATCGAACTAGCCAAAAACATTCAGTACTTC
TRBD1	TRBV18	-	TRBJ2-5	CASSRDRQGPQETQYF	TGTGCCAGCTCACGAGACCGACAGGGCCCTCAAGAGACCCAGTACTTC
-	TRBV28	-	TRBJ1-5	CASSLGARYDQPQHF	TGTGCCAGCAGTCTCGGGGCGCGATATGATCAGCCCCAGCATTTT
-	TRBV6-5	few	TRBJ1-5	CASRVDNNQPQHF	TGTGCCAGCAGGGTGGACAACAATCAGCCCCAGCATTTT
TRBD1	TRBV27	-	TRBJ1-1	CASSFRGLNTEAFF	TGTGCCAGCAGTTTTAGGGGGCTCAACACTGAAGCTTTCTTT
-	TRBV3-1/TRBV3-2	-	TRBJ1-6	CASSQVRAGNSPLHF	TGTGCCAGCAGCCAAGTCAGGGCAGGCAATTCACCCCTCCACTTT
-	TRBV6-5	-	TRBJ1-4	CASSYSRDEKLFF	TGTGCCAGCAGTTACTCCAGGGACGAAAAACTGTTTTTT
TRBD1	TRBV9	few	TRBJ2-5	CASSAYPGQGGETQYF	TGTGCCAGCAGCGCATATCCGGGACAGGGAGGAGAGACCCAGTACTTC
-	TRBV2	-	TRBJ2-1	CASNRDTYNEQFF	TGTGCCAGCAATCGGGACACGTACAATGAGCAGTTCTTC
TRBD1	TRBV19	-	TRBJ2-1	CASSGQGNEQFF	TGTGCCAGTAGTGGACAGGGCAATGAGCAGTTCTTC
TRBD2	TRBV19	-	TRBJ2-3	CASSILAGGPGTDTQYF	TGTGCCAGTAGTATACTAGCGGGAGGGCCCGGAACAGATACGCAGTATTTT
-	TRBV11-3	-	TRBJ2-5	CASSERGAEETQYF	TGTGCCAGCAGCGAACGGGGGGCCGAGGAGACCCAGTACTTC
-	TRBV6-5	-	TRBJ2-7	CASSYSKGYGGGQYF	TGTGCCAGCAGTTACTCGAAGGGGTATGGAGGAGGGCAGTACTTC
TRBD1	TRBV18	-	TRBJ1-3	CASSPEWTGTSPGNTIYF	TGTGCCAGCTCACCGGAGTGGACAGGGACTTCGCCTGGAAACACCATATATTTT
-	TRBV6-5	-	TRBJ2-7	CASTNPESYEQYF	TGTGCCAGCACCAACCCCGAAAGTTACGAGCAGTACTTC
-	TRBV5-1	-	TRBJ1-1	CASRPPMNTEAFF	TGCGCCAGCAGACCACCCATGAACACTGAAGCTTTCTTT
TRBD2	TRBV7-9	-	TRBJ2-7	CASSLAGLAGVWEQYF	TGTGCCAGCAGCTTAGCCGGACTAGCGGGAGTCTGGGAGCAGTACTTC
TRBD1	TRBV7-9	-	TRBJ1-1	CASRQGQGGTNTEAFF	TGTGCCAGCAGGCAAGGACAGGGGGGGACGAACACTGAAGCTTTCTTT
TRBD1	TRBV6-5	few	TRBJ1-1	CASSINRGEAFF	TGTGCCAGCAGCATTAACAGGGGTGAAGCTTTCTTT
-	TRBV6-5	-	TRBJ1-6	CASRILQNSPLHF	TGTGCCAGCAGAATTCTACAGAATTCACCCCTCCACTTT